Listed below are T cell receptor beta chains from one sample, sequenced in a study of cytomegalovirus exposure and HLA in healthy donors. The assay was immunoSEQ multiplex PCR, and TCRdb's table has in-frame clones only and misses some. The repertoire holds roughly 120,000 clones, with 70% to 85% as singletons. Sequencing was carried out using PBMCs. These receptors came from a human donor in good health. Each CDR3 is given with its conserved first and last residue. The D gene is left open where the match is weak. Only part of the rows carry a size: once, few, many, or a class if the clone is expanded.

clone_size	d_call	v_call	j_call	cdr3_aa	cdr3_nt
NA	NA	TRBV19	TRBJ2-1	CASSIDSSSYNEQFF	TGTGCCAGTAGTATTGACAGCAGCTCCTACAATGAGCAGTTCTTC
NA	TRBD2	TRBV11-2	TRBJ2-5	CASSLDPAGGQETQYF	TGTGCCAGCAGCTTAGATCCAGCGGGAGGGCAAGAGACCCAGTACTTC
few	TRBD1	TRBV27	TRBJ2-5	CASSLGQGSTQYF	TGTGCCAGCAGTCTGGGACAGGGAAGTACCCAGTACTTC
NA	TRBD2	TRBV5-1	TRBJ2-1	CASGREGNEQFF	TGCGCCAGCGGCAGGGAGGGGAATGAGCAGTTCTTC
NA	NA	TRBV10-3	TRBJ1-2	CAIKGGAGNNYGYTF	TGTGCCATCAAAGGGGGGGCAGGGAATAACTATGGCTACACCTTC
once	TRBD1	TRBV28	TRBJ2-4	CASSPPRGWDSQYF	TGTGCCAGCAGTCCCCCCAGGGGGTGGGACAGTCAGTACTTC
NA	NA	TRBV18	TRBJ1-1	CASSPTAMNTEAFF	TGTGCCAGCTCACCGACAGCCATGAACACTGAAGCTTTCTTT
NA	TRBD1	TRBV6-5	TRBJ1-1	CASSYVGGLDTEAFF	TGTGCCAGCAGTTACGTAGGGGGCTTGGACACTGAAGCTTTCTTT
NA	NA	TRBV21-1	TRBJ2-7	CASSNRRQGALYEQYF	TGTGCCAGCAGCAACCGACGACAGGGGGCCCTCTACGAGCAGTACTTC
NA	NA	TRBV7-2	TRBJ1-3	CASMPDSVGNTIYF	TGTGCCAGCATGCCCGACTCGGTTGGAAACACCATATATTTT
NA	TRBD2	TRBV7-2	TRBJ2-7	CASSLVVAGSYEQYF	TGTGCCAGCAGCTTAGTGGTAGCGGGGTCCTACGAGCAGTACTTC
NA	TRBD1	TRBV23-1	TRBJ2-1	CAAPIRTGWTFYNEQFF	TGCGCCGCGCCTATTAGGACAGGGTGGACTTTCTACAATGAGCAGTTCTTC
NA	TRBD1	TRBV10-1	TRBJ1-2	CASSEIATGLDGYTF	TGCGCCAGCAGTGAGATCGCGACAGGGTTGGATGGCTACACCTTC
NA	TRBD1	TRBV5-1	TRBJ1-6	CASGDSYNSPLHF	TGCGCCAGCGGGGACAGCTATAATTCACCCCTCCACTTT
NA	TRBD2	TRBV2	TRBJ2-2	CASKSGGGSRYTGELFF	TGTGCCAGCAAGTCCGGTGGCGGGAGTAGGTACACCGGGGAGCTGTTTTTT
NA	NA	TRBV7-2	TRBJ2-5	CASSLSSAPGQETQYF	TGTGCCAGCAGCTTATCAAGCGCCCCCGGCCAGGAGACCCAGTACTTC
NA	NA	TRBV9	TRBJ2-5	CASSVEAGVGGREETQYF	TGTGCCAGCAGCGTAGAGGCAGGGGTAGGAGGGAGGGAAGAGACCCAGTACTTC
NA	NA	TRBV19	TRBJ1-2	CASSIEIRGVHGYTF	TGTGCCAGTAGTATCGAGATTCGGGGGGTTCATGGCTACACCTTC
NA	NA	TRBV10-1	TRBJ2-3	CASSPRLTDTQYF	TGCGCCAGCAGTCCCCGACTCACAGATACGCAGTATTTT
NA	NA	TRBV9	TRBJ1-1	CASSVSVSRSTEAFF	TGTGCCAGCAGCGTATCGGTGTCGCGCTCCACTGAAGCTTTCTTT
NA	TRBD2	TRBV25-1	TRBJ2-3	CASSESSGSPSTDTQYF	TGTGCCAGCAGTGAATCTAGCGGGAGTCCTAGCACAGATACGCAGTATTTT
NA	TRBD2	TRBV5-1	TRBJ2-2	CASSTGLVEAGELFF	TGCGCCAGCAGCACTGGACTAGTAGAGGCCGGGGAGCTGTTTTTT